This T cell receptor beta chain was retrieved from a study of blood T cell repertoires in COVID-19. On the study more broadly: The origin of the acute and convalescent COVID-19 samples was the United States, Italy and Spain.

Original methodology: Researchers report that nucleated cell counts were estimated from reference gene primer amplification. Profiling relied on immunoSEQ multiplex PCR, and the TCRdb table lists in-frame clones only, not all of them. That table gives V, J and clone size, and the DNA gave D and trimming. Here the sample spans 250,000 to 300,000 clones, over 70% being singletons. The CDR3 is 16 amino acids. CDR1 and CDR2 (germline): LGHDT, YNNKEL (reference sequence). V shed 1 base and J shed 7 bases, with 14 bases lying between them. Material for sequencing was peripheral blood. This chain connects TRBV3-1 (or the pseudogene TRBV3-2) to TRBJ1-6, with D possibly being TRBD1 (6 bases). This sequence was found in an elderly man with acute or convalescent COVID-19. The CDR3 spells CASSQGGPQKNSPLHF. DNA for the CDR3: TGTGCCAGCAGCCAAGGGGGGCCACAAAAAAATTCACCCCTCCACTTT.